The source of this TCR beta chain is a study of shared clonotypes between healthy human individuals. General observations from the study: Four donors shared about 4.8% of their naive CD4 clonotypes.

Regarding this clone: Its antigen is not known.

Clones were sequenced by immunoSEQ multiplex PCR, and TCRdb holds only the in-frame ones, with some missing. The repertoire holds about 2 million clones, with approximately 95% as singletons. Naive CD8 cells were CD45RO-negative, positively selected for CCR7, excluding terminally differentiated effector memory CD45RA+ cells. This CDR3 comprises 15 residues. In germline, CDR1 is SGHNT, CDR2 YENEEA. Trimming shortened V by 4 bases and J by 3 bases, and 13 bases separated the two germline ends. The rearrangement uses TRBV11-3 and TRBJ2-1; possibly TRBD2 for D (7 bases). The source of this sequence is a man between 18 and 29 years old in good health. Sequencing was performed on naive CD8+ T cells sorted from blood. The CDR3 here is CASSSRGGVYNEQFF. DNA for the CDR3: TGTGCCAGCAGCTCCCGAGGGGGGGTCTACAATGAGCAGTTCTTC.